A selection of T cell receptor beta chains follows, all from one sample in a study of CD8+ T cells in alopecia areata. Sequencing was performed with immunoSEQ multiplex PCR; in TCRdb, only in-frame clones are kept and a portion is missing. The repertoire holds some 110,000 clones, with around 61% as singletons. The sequenced material came from CD4+ T cells sorted from blood. The receptors derive from a human donor in good health. CDR3s include the opening cysteine and the closing phenylalanine or tryptophan. Fields, in order: clone size, D gene, V gene, J gene, CDR3 DNA, CDR3 protein. D genes are given only for firm matches. Clone size is not always given. Where it is, it says once, few, many or a class for expanded clones.

clone size: few
D gene: .
V gene: TRBV29-1
J gene: TRBJ1-1
CDR3 DNA: TGCAGCGTTGAGGGGAAGTCAGGGGCGAACACTGAAGCTTTCTTT
CDR3 protein: CSVEGKSGANTEAFF

clone size: .
D gene: .
V gene: TRBV9
J gene: TRBJ1-2
CDR3 DNA: TGTGCCAGCAGCAGAGAGGCGGGACCCGCGATCTATGGCTACACCTTC
CDR3 protein: CASSREAGPAIYGYTF

clone size: .
D gene: TRBD1
V gene: TRBV29-1
J gene: TRBJ1-2
CDR3 DNA: TGCAGCGTTTGGGACAGGGCTTATGGCTACACCTTC
CDR3 protein: CSVWDRAYGYTF

clone size: .
D gene: .
V gene: TRBV5-4
J gene: TRBJ2-5
CDR3 DNA: TGTGCCACTCAAGGGGGGTCCCGCGGGTACCAAGAGACCCAGTACTTC
CDR3 protein: CATQGGSRGYQETQYF

clone size: once
D gene: .
V gene: TRBV7-7
J gene: TRBJ2-5
CDR3 DNA: TGTGCCAGCAGAAGGGGGGGCCAAGAGACCCAGTACTTC
CDR3 protein: CASRRGGQETQYF

clone size: .
D gene: .
V gene: TRBV25-1
J gene: TRBJ1-2
CDR3 DNA: TGTGCCAGCAGTGATACAGGGCTTGGCTACACCTTC
CDR3 protein: CASSDTGLGYTF

clone size: once
D gene: .
V gene: TRBV5-1
J gene: TRBJ2-5
CDR3 DNA: TGCGCCAGCAGCGACGGGGGGCTGGAGACCCAGTACTTC
CDR3 protein: CASSDGGLETQYF

clone size: .
D gene: TRBD1
V gene: TRBV7-9
J gene: TRBJ1-4
CDR3 DNA: TGTGCCAGCAGCTTGGGCAGGGGGAATGAAAAACTGTTTTTT
CDR3 protein: CASSLGRGNEKLFF

clone size: .
D gene: .
V gene: TRBV30
J gene: TRBJ1-5
CDR3 DNA: TGTGCCTGGAGCCCCCGGGACGGTTATAGCAATCAGCCCCAGCATTTT
CDR3 protein: CAWSPRDGYSNQPQHF

clone size: few
D gene: TRBD1
V gene: TRBV7-9
J gene: TRBJ2-5
CDR3 DNA: TGTGCCAGCAGCTTGGGACAGTCGTACCAAGAGACCCAGTACTTC
CDR3 protein: CASSLGQSYQETQYF

clone size: .
D gene: .
V gene: TRBV29-1
J gene: TRBJ1-2
CDR3 DNA: TGCAGCGCCGGCGAGGGGCTCGGCTATGGCTACACCTTC
CDR3 protein: CSAGEGLGYGYTF

clone size: .
D gene: .
V gene: TRBV18
J gene: TRBJ1-1
CDR3 DNA: TGTGCCAGCTCACCCATCCTAGACACTGAAGCTTTCTTT
CDR3 protein: CASSPILDTEAFF

clone size: few
D gene: TRBD2
V gene: TRBV7-2
J gene: TRBJ2-5
CDR3 DNA: TGTGCCAGCAGCCCGGGACTAGCTCAAGAGACCCAGTACTTC
CDR3 protein: CASSPGLAQETQYF

clone size: .
D gene: .
V gene: TRBV30
J gene: TRBJ2-2
CDR3 DNA: TGTGCCTGGAGGGGAGCCAGCCGGACTGCCGGGGAGCTGTTTTTT
CDR3 protein: CAWRGASRTAGELFF

clone size: .
D gene: .
V gene: TRBV29-1
J gene: TRBJ2-5
CDR3 DNA: TGCAGCGTTGCCGCGGGTCAAGAGACCCAGTACTTC
CDR3 protein: CSVAAGQETQYF

clone size: .
D gene: TRBD1
V gene: TRBV4-1
J gene: TRBJ2-4
CDR3 DNA: TGCGCCAGCAGCCGGACCCTCCGGGACAGGACGTACTTC
CDR3 protein: CASSRTLRDRTYF